The T cell receptor beta chain under discussion was sequenced for a study of cytomegalovirus exposure and HLA in healthy donors. Study-wide background: Among the approximately 400 donors who were genotyped, around 77% fell in the genetic ancestry cluster that is associated with self-reported Caucasian donors. Points from the study as a whole: It has been reported that TCR beta sequences accurately predicted the HLA-A and HLA-B alleles of most subjects. Researchers counted 164 TCR beta chains as cytomegalovirus-associated. HLA alleles showed associations with some 15,000 TCR beta sequences in a later analysis, at a 0.05 false discovery rate.

PCR amplification relied on 60 Vbeta primers (plus 13 Jbeta primers). TCRdb keeps only in-frame clones here, not all; method: immunoSEQ multiplex PCR. The data show 160,000 or so clones, 80% to 85% seen once. Comment on this clone: Its antigen remains unknown.

The V segment lost 0 bases and the J segment 0 bases; nucleotides outside the gene matches: 4. This CDR3 is built from 17 residues. Germline V gene sequence: CDR1 MGHRA, CDR2 YSYEKL. This sequence was found in a man in his fifties in good health and CMV-seropositive. The sequenced material came from PBMCs. The chain recombines TRBV4-1 with TRBJ1-3, with 8 bases matching TRBD1. CDR3 in amino acids: CASSQDDRGYSGNTIYF. For the CDR3, the DNA is TGCGCCAGCAGCCAAGATGACAGGGGCTACTCTGGAAACACCATATATTTT.